This TCR beta chain was recorded in a study of cytomegalovirus exposure and HLA in healthy donors. Study context: From HLA-typed donors, an early data release held some 91 million unique TCRs. Notes on the study in general: Among the sequence variants, a highly shared cluster was likely an artifact of sequencing. The classifier reportedly diagnosed cytomegalovirus status with high sensitivity and specificity. A missense variant in DCLRE1C was later tied to TCR beta V- and J-gene trimming.

The ends were cut back, 2 bases at V and 1 base at J, with 16 bases in the middle. Germline CDR1 SGHRS, CDR2 YFSETQ. This CDR3 region has 16 residues. The study ran its PCR with 60 Vbeta and 13 Jbeta primers. Here immunoSEQ multiplex PCR was the method, and the copy in TCRdb shows in-frame clones only, minus some. This table holds about 120,000 clones, over 75% found once. With respect to this clone: Its antigen remains unidentified.

This chain links TRBV5-1 with TRBJ2-7, with D tentatively TRBD1 (5 bases). Source material: PBMCs. The clonotype comes from a woman aged 18-29 years in good health and CMV-seronegative. This chain's CDR3 is CASSLSGADISYEQYF. The CDR3 DNA reads TGCGCCAGCAGCTTAAGTGGTGCGGACATTTCCTACGAGCAGTACTTC.